Presented here are 27 T cell receptor beta chains from one specimen sequenced in a study of follicular helper T cells after annual influenza vaccination. Time point here: 2014-2015 season, 7 days after vaccination. Here immunoSEQ multiplex PCR was the method, and the copy in TCRdb shows in-frame clones only, minus some. Counted here are about 7,800 clones, over 80% occurring once; the ten biggest clones make up 1.8%. This specimen consisted of CXCR5+ CD38- circulating T follicular helper cells from blood, obtained 7 days after influenza vaccination. Subset: circulating Tfh, non-naive CD4+CXCR5+PD-1+ (ICOS+CD38+ or ICOS-CD38-). These receptors all come from an adult who received the influenza vaccine.

The V gene is TRBV14, the J gene TRBJ2-1; TRBD2 is a possible D gene (7 bases). With 2 bases removed from V and 6 bases from J, the gap between germline ends came to 20 bases. The germline CDR1 and CDR2 sequences are SGHDN and FVKESK. The CDR3 has 17 amino acids. The CDR3 DNA reads TGTGCCAGCAGCCAAATTTCTTGGAGGGGGGGCTCCAATGAGCAGTTCTTC. Translating it yields CASSQISWRGGSNEQFF.

CDR3 nucleotide sequence: TGTGCCAGCAGCTTTCAGGGGCGCGATGAGCAGTTCTTC. Amino acids: CASSFQGRDEQFF. The V gene is TRBV7-8, the J gene TRBJ2-1, with a weak D call TRBD1 (6 bases). V was clipped by 3 bases and J by 8 bases, with 11 bases between them. CDR3 length: 13 residues. Germline-derived CDR1 and CDR2 are SGHVS and FQNEAQ.

V gene TRBV6-6 combines with J gene TRBJ1-2; TRBD1 matches at 10 bases. Germline lookup yields CDR1 MNHNY and CDR2 SVGAGI (reference sequence). The CDR3 spans 14 residues. J lost 9 bases, V lost 6 bases, and 10 bases had no gene match. The CDR3 DNA reads as TGTGCCAGCAGCTTTGACAGGGGGCGGAAGAGCTACACCTTC. As protein: CASSFDRGRKSYTF.

There are a few counts of this clone. The J gene is TRBJ2-7, the V gene TRBV5-4; 8 nucleotides line up with TRBD1. After removal of 9 bases from V and 4 bases from J, the junction contained 6 bases not matched to a gene. This CDR3 comprises 12 residues. Per the germline V gene, CDR1 is SGHNT and CDR2 is YYREEE (reference sequence). The CDR3 sequence is CATGQGGYEQYF. CDR3 in DNA: TGTGCCACAGGACAGGGTGGATACGAGCAGTACTTC.

This chain links TRBV5-6 with TRBJ2-5; D unclear. CDR3 length: 15 amino acids. Trimming took off 4 bases at V and 5 bases at J, with 18 bases between the two ends. The germline V gene has CDR1 SGHDT and CDR2 YYEEEE. The CDR3 sequence is CASSPSAYSSETQYF. The CDR3 nucleotides read TGTGCCAGCAGCCCATCTGCATACAGTTCGGAGACCCAGTACTTC. The complete variable domain, with remaining parts taken from reference TRBV5-6 and TRBJ2-5, reads DAGVTQSPTHLIKTRGQQVTLRCSPKSGHDTVSWYQQALGQGPQFIFQYYEEEERQRGNFPDRFSGHQFPNYSSELNVNALLLGDSALYLCASSPSAYSSETQYFGPGTRLLVL.

This sequence joins TRBV7-9 and TRBJ1-4; D is unclear. The germline V gene encodes CDR1 SEHNR and CDR2 FQNEAQ (reference sequence). V gave up 5 bases and J gave up 0 bases, with 10 bases separating them. This CDR3 is built from 15 residues. The CDR3, as DNA: TGTGCCAGCAGCGGAGGAGATGCAACTAATGAAAAACTGTTTTTT. Residues: CASSGGDATNEKLFF.

The V and J genes are TRBV9 and TRBJ1-2; the match to TRBD1 covers 9 bases. CDR3 length: 15 residues. After removal of 2 bases from V and 8 bases from J, the junction contained 10 bases not matched to a gene. The germline CDR1 and CDR2 sequences are SGDLS and YYNGEE. CDR3 nucleotides: TGTGCCAGCAGCGTCCGAGAGGGACAGGGTGGCGGCTACACCTTC. Its protein product is CASSVREGQGGGYTF.

The V gene is TRBV2, the J gene TRBJ2-5; 10 bases are a match to TRBD1. This CDR3 region has 12 residues. Germline CDR1 is SNHLY and CDR2 is FYNNEI. V lost 8 bases and J lost 5; bases outside the gene matches: 2. The CDR3 DNA reads TGTGCCAGCGGGACAGGGGTGGAGACCCAGTACTTC. It is translated as CASGTGVETQYF. Complete variable domain (other parts from reference TRBV2 and TRBJ2-5): EPEVTQTPSHQVTQMGQEVILRCVPISNHLYFYWYRQILGQKVEFLVSFYNNEISEKSEIFDDQFSVERPDGSNFTLKIRSTKLEDSAMYFCASGTGVETQYFGPGTRLLVL.

CDR3 sequence reads: CASSLTSTNEKLFF. CDR3 nucleotides: TGCGCCAGCAGCCTGACTTCAACTAATGAAAAACTGTTTTTT. The chain is built from TRBV5-1 and TRBJ1-4; D unclear. The germline V and J ends were trimmed by 4 bases and 0 bases, with 7 bases remaining between them. Germline V CDR1 and CDR2: SGHRS, YFSETQ. This CDR3 spans 14 amino acids.

The chain recombines TRBV2 with TRBJ2-7; perhaps TRBD2 as D (6 bases). The CDR3 totals 12 residues. The germline V gene has CDR1 SNHLY and CDR2 FYNNEI. The germline V and J ends were trimmed by 7 bases and 1 base, with 8 bases remaining between them. The CDR3 DNA reads as TGTGCCAGCAAGGAGGGGTCCTACGAGCAGTACTTC. This encodes CASKEGSYEQYF.

The gene calls are TRBV30 and TRBJ1-4, with a weak D call TRBD1 (6 bases). The CDR3 is 15 residues long. Trimming stripped 2 bases from V and 1 base from J, with 11 bases between. Per germline, CDR1 GTSNPN and CDR2 SVGIG (reference sequence). For the CDR3, the DNA is TGTGCCTGGAGTCAAAGCAGGGGAACTAATGAAAAACTGTTTTTT. Translated: CAWSQSRGTNEKLFF.

The chain couples TRBV11-2 to TRBJ2-1; a possible D gene is TRBD1 (5 bases). The CDR3 sequence is 13 residues long. CDR1 SGHAT and CDR2 FQNNGV come from the germline V gene. Trimming pared 2 bases from V and 10 bases from J, leaving 12 bases between. The CDR3, as DNA: TGTGCCAGCAGCTTATCGGCAGGGTGGGAGCAGTTCTTC. This gives the protein CASSLSAGWEQFF. Looking up the rest from reference TRBV11-2 and TRBJ2-1 gives the full variable domain: EAGVAQSPRYKIIEKRQSVAFWCNPISGHATLYWYQQILGQGPKLLIQFQNNGVVDDSQLPKDRFSAERLKGVDSTLKIQPAKLEDSAVYLCASSLSAGWEQFFGPGTRLTVL.

This chain joins TRBV4-2 and TRBJ1-4, with D possibly TRBD1 on 5 matching bases. The CDR3 is 16 amino acids. V was clipped by 7 bases and J by 0 bases, with 15 bases between them. In germline, CDR1 is LGHNA, CDR2 YNFKEQ. CDR3: CASNRRGRATNEKLFF. Here the CDR3 DNA reads TGTGCCAGCAATAGGAGGGGAAGAGCAACTAATGAAAAACTGTTTTTT.

The chain has TRBV7-2 and TRBJ2-1, with 8 positions matching TRBD2. J was trimmed by 0 bases and V by 5 bases; bases with no gene match: 15. The CDR3 has 19 residues. CDR1 is SGHTA, CDR2 FQGNSA, per germline. CDR3: CASSPGTLAGPYSYNEQFF. The CDR3 bases are TGTGCCAGCAGCCCCGGCACCTTAGCGGGGCCTTACTCCTACAATGAGCAGTTCTTC.

This clone was recorded only once. The chain links TRBV7-9 to TRBJ2-2; 7 bases line up with TRBD1. CDR1 and CDR2 (germline): SEHNR, FQNEAQ (reference sequence). CDR3 length: 13 residues. The V gene end was trimmed by 2 bases and the J gene end by 7 bases; junction bases not matched to a gene: 1. The CDR3 region is CASSLTGVGELFF. For the CDR3, the DNA is TGTGCCAGCAGCTTAACAGGGGTCGGGGAGCTGTTTTTT.

The V gene is TRBV7-2, the J gene TRBJ2-7; 7 bases agree with TRBD1. The trim removed 5 bases at V and 4 bases at J, leaving 2 bases unmatched. The CDR3 contains 12 residues. Germline V CDR1 and CDR2: SGHTA, FQGNSA. The CDR3 loop reads CASSAQGYEQYF. CDR3 nucleotides: TGTGCCAGCAGCGCACAGGGGTACGAGCAGTACTTC.

This chain uses TRBV5-1 with TRBJ1-3; no clear D gene. The germline gives CDR1 SGHRS, CDR2 YFSETQ. Trimming left V 4 bases short and J 0 bases short, with 14 bases between. The CDR3 extends over 16 amino acids. The CDR3 DNA reads TGCGCCAGCAGCACGGCAACAGAGGCCTCTGGAAACACCATATATTTT. Residues: CASSTATEASGNTIYF.

The chain combines TRBV30 with TRBJ1-3; D perhaps matches TRBD1 (5 bases). Germline CDR1 reads GTSNPN; CDR2 reads SVGIG (reference sequence). The CDR3 runs 13 residues. Trimming took 2 bases from V and 2 from J, leaving 7 bases between them. CDR3 loop: CAWSSGPGNTIYF. CDR3 coding DNA: TGTGCCTGGAGTTCAGGGCCTGGAAACACCATATATTTT.

This chain joins TRBV5-6 and TRBJ2-1; TRBD2 matches at 14 bases. Germline assignment: CDR1 SGHDT and CDR2 YYEEEE. The CDR3 length is 14 residues. V was pared by 6 bases and J by 7 bases, with 3 bases of the junction left unmatched. The CDR3 protein is CASTRLAGGNEQFF. The CDR3 coding sequence is TGTGCCAGCACGAGACTAGCGGGGGGGAATGAGCAGTTCTTC.

The chain couples TRBV2 to TRBJ2-3, with D tentatively TRBD2 (6 bases). This CDR3 comprises 15 residues. CDR1 is SNHLY, CDR2 FYNNEI, per germline. V lost 7 bases, J lost 1 base, and 15 bases lay in between. CDR3 sequence: CASKYFGGGTDTQYF. CDR3 DNA sequence: TGTGCCAGCAAATATTTCGGCGGGGGCACAGATACGCAGTATTTT.

The genes are TRBV5-5 and TRBJ2-2; perhaps TRBD1 as D (6 bases). Germline CDR1 is SGHKS and CDR2 is YYEKEE (reference sequence). Trimming stripped 4 bases from V and 3 bases from J, with 10 bases between. The CDR3 runs 14 residues. The CDR3 is CASSAAGDTGELFF. The CDR3 nucleotides are TGTGCCAGCAGCGCGGCAGGGGACACCGGGGAGCTGTTTTTT.

The sample holds one count of this clone. The chain combines TRBV4-2 with TRBJ2-2, with D possibly being TRBD1 or TRBD2 (5 bases each). The CDR3 runs to 16 residues. V lost 0 bases, J lost 3 bases, and 11 bases lay in between. Germline V gene sequence: CDR1 LGHNA, CDR2 YNFKEQ. CDR3 coding DNA: TGTGCCAGCAGCCAAGAAGTAGGGGAGCACACCGGGGAGCTGTTTTTT. Translation: CASSQEVGEHTGELFF.

The chain couples TRBV18 to TRBJ2-3; perhaps TRBD2 as D (6 bases). CDR3 size: 13 residues. Germline CDR1 and CDR2: KGHSH and LQKENI. The germline V and J ends were trimmed by 5 bases and 2 bases, with 8 bases remaining between them. Here the CDR3 DNA reads TGTGCCAGCTCAAGGCGGGACACAGATACGCAGTATTTT. Protein: CASSRRDTDTQYF. The whole variable domain, remainder taken from reference TRBV18 and TRBJ2-3, is NAGVMQNPRHLVRRRGQEARLRCSPMKGHSHVYWYRQLPEEGLKFMVYLQKENIIDESGMPKERFSAEFPKEGPSILRIQQVVRGDSAAYFCASSRRDTDTQYFGPGTRLTVL.

This rearrangement joins TRBV6-5 to TRBJ2-7; 8 bases align to TRBD1. The CDR3 covers 14 residues. Germline CDR1 and CDR2: MNHEY and SVGAGI. Trimming took 5 bases from V and 7 from J; bases not matched to a gene: 10. Written as DNA, the CDR3 is TGTGCCAGCAGTCAGACAGGGGCTAAGCGGGAGCAGTACTTC. Protein sequence: CASSQTGAKREQYF.

This clone was recorded once. V and J are TRBV5-1 and TRBJ2-5; 9 bases match TRBD2. Germline V gives CDR1 SGHRS, CDR2 YFSETQ. V gave up 0 bases and J gave up 2 bases; unmatched junction bases: 5. The CDR3 has 16 residues. CDR3 loop: CASSLGVTSGQETQYF. The CDR3 nucleotides read TGCGCCAGCAGCTTGGGTGTGACTAGCGGTCAAGAGACCCAGTACTTC.

This chain joins TRBV2 and TRBJ1-1; a possible D gene is TRBD1 (6 bases). The germline V gene has CDR1 SNHLY and CDR2 FYNNEI. The CDR3 has 15 amino acids. Trimming shortened V by 7 bases and J by 1 base, and 16 bases separated the two germline ends. The CDR3 loop is CASTRTDQPNTEAFF. The CDR3 DNA follows: TGTGCCAGCACACGGACAGACCAGCCGAACACTGAAGCTTTCTTT.

The chain links TRBV29-1 to TRBJ2-7; 8 positions agree with TRBD1. V lost 5 bases, J lost 2 bases, and 5 bases stayed unmatched. The CDR3 runs to 13 residues. Germline V gene data show CDR1 as SQVTM and CDR2 as ANQGSEA. Written as DNA, the CDR3 is TGCAGCGTTTTTGACAGGGGACCCTACGAGCAGTACTTC. It is translated as CSVFDRGPYEQYF.